The 10 T cell receptor beta chains in this list originate from one sample, sequenced in a study of cytomegalovirus exposure and HLA in healthy donors. Amplification used 60 Vbeta primers and 13 Jbeta primers. TCRdb's table, derived via immunoSEQ multiplex PCR, lists solely in-frame clones and lacks some. In the table there are 190,000 or so clones, about 79% of which are singletons. The material sequenced was PBMCs. These receptors all stem from a boy between 2 and 15 years old in good health and CMV-seronegative.

The CDR3 is CASSLMRGHNEQFF. Written as DNA, the CDR3 is TGTGCCAGCAGCTTAATGCGGGGTCACAATGAGCAGTTCTTC. The chain links TRBV7-2 to TRBJ2-1; a weak D match, TRBD2 (6 bases). The CDR3 has 14 amino acids. Trimming stripped 2 bases from V and 5 bases from J, with 10 bases between. Germline CDR1 SGHTA, CDR2 FQGNSA. The full variable domain, in which reference TRBV7-2 and TRBJ2-1 provide the parts outside the CDR3, is GAGVSQSPSNKVTEKGKDVELRCDPISGHTALYWYRQSLGQGLEFLIYFQGNSAPDKSGLPSDRFSAERTGGSVSTLTIQRTQQEDSAVYLCASSLMRGHNEQFFGPGTRLTVL.

The CDR3 reads CASSWGGINTEAFF. DNA for the CDR3: TGTGCCAGCAGCTGGGGCGGTATTAACACTGAAGCTTTCTTT. The chain couples TRBV7-2 to TRBJ1-1; the D gene is possibly TRBD1 (5 bases). The CDR3 spans 14 residues. Trimming took off 4 bases at V and 2 bases at J, with 11 bases between the two ends. The germline CDR1 and CDR2 sequences are SGHTA and FQGNSA.

The chain has TRBV28 and TRBJ2-3; 8 bases are a match to TRBD2. V lost 6 bases and J lost 6; bases outside the gene matches: 14. Germline values: CDR1 MDHEN, CDR2 SYDVKM. The CDR3 consists of 16 residues. In nucleotides, the CDR3 is TGTGCCAGCAGCGGGCGGCGGGGGGCGACCAGCGATACGCAGTATTTT. Its translation is CASSGRRGATSDTQYF.

As DNA, the CDR3 is TGTGCCAGCAGCCCCCCCTCCGGGACAGTCCCCCCCGAGCAGTACTTC. This sequence encodes CASSPPSGTVPPEQYF. The gene calls are TRBV5-6 and TRBJ2-7; 7 bases agree with TRBD1. Looked up from germline, CDR1 is SGHDT and CDR2 is YYEEEE. The CDR3 runs 16 residues. V shed 4 bases, J shed 6 bases, and the junction held 16 bases outside the gene matches.

This clone was seen a single time. This chain uses TRBV27 with TRBJ2-2; D possibly corresponds to TRBD2 (6 bases). CDR1 and CDR2 (germline): MNHEY, SMNVEV (reference sequence). V lost 11 bases, J lost 0 bases, and 16 bases lay in between. This CDR3 spans 15 amino acids. The CDR3 bases are TGTGCCTCCCGAGCGGGCGGGGCGAACACCGGGGAGCTGTTTTTT. It encodes CASRAGGANTGELFF.

The CDR3: CASSSDRGYEQFF. For the CDR3, the DNA is TGTGCCAGCAGCTCGGACCGGGGGTATGAGCAGTTCTTC. The chain carries TRBV7-9 and TRBJ2-1, with D maybe TRBD2 (6 bases). Germline V gene data show CDR1 as SEHNR and CDR2 as FQNEAQ (reference sequence). The CDR3 covers 13 residues. V was pared by 4 bases and J by 8 bases, with 12 bases between.

The gene calls are TRBV7-3 and TRBJ1-2; D ambiguous. The CDR3 covers 14 residues. In germline, CDR1 is SGHTA, CDR2 FQGTGA. V was clipped by 5 bases and J by 10 bases, with 20 bases between them. In DNA form, the CDR3 reads TGTGCCAGCAGCCAAACCGGGGATAATAATGACTACACCTTC. Its protein is CASSQTGDNNDYTF.

This chain uses TRBV7-2 with TRBJ2-1; 10 bases are a match to TRBD2. Per the germline V gene, CDR1 is SGHTA and CDR2 is FQGNSA. V lost 5 bases to trimming and J lost 15 bases; unmatched junction nucleotides: 16. The CDR3 consists of 15 residues. Here the CDR3 reads CASSLRSGGGPVRFF. In DNA, the CDR3 is TGTGCCAGCAGCCTAAGGAGCGGGGGGGGCCCTGTTCGGTTCTTC. Based on the CDR3 plus reference TRBV7-2 and TRBJ2-1, the full variable domain is GAGVSQSPSNKVTEKGKDVELRCDPISGHTALYWYRQSLGQGLEFLIYFQGNSAPDKSGLPSDRFSAERTGGSVSTLTIQRTQQEDSAVYLCASSLRSGGGPVRFFGPGTRLTVL.

This sequence joins TRBV6-5 and TRBJ1-5; possibly TRBD1 for D (5 bases). V was trimmed by 0 bases and J by 2 bases, leaving 8 bases between them. Germline lookup yields CDR1 MNHEY and CDR2 SVGAGI. This CDR3 comprises 15 residues. This chain's CDR3 is CASSYSGGGNQPQHF. The CDR3, as DNA: TGTGCCAGCAGTTACTCCGGGGGAGGCAATCAGCCCCAGCATTTT.

The chain is built from TRBV10-2 and TRBJ2-3, with D possibly matching TRBD2 (6 bases). The V gene's germline CDR1 is WSHSY and CDR2 SAAADI. Trimming shortened V by 7 bases and J by 3 bases, and 20 bases separated the two germline ends. The CDR3 runs to 16 residues. CDR3 amino acids: CASINAREESTDTQYF. DNA for the CDR3: TGCGCCAGCATCAACGCCAGGGAGGAGAGTACAGATACGCAGTATTTT.